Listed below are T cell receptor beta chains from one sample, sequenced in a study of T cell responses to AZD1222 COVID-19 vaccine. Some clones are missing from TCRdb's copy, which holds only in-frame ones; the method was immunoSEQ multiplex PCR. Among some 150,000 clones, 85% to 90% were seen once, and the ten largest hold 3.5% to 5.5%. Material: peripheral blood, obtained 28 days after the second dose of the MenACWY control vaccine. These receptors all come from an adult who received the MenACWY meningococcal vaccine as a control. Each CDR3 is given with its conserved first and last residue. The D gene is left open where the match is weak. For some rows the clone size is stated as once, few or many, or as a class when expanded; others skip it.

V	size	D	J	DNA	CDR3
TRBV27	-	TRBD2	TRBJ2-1	TGTGCCAGCAGTTTTCAGCGGGAGGCCGGTGGTGAGCAGTTCTTC	CASSFQREAGGEQFF
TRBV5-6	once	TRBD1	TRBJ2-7	TGTGCCAGCAGCTTGCTCGGGACAGAATCCTACGAGCAGTACTTC	CASSLLGTESYEQYF
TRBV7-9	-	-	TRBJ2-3	TGTGCCAGCAGCTTAAAAGGGGTGGGCACAGATACGCAGTATTTT	CASSLKGVGTDTQYF
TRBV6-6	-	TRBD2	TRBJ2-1	TGTGCCAGCACCAGAGCGGGAGAGGCCTACAATGAGCAGTTCTTC	CASTRAGEAYNEQFF
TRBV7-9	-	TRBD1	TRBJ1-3	TGTGCCAGCAGCCCAGGGGGGGGCGCGAGTGGAAACACCATATATTTT	CASSPGGGASGNTIYF
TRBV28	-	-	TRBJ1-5	TGTGCCACCACAGATCAGGGTAATCAGCCCCAGCATTTT	CATTDQGNQPQHF
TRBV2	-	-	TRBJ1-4	TGTGCCAGCAGTGTCCTACAGGGTGTCGGTGAAAAACTGTTTTTT	CASSVLQGVGEKLFF
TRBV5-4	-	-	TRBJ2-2	TGTGCCAGCAGCATCAGGGTGGCCGGGGAGCTGTTTTTT	CASSIRVAGELFF
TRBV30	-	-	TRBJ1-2	TGTGCCTGGAGTGCAAGACAGACTAACTATGGCTACACCTTC	CAWSARQTNYGYTF
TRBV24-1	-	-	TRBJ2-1	TGTGCCACCAGCGACGGGGTCAGCTCCTACAATGAGCAGTTCTTC	CATSDGVSSYNEQFF
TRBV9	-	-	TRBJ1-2	TGTGCCAGCCAGACAGGATATGGCTACACCTTC	CASQTGYGYTF
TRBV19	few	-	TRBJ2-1	TGTGCCAGTAGTAAGATAGGCAGCTCCTACAATGAGCAGTTCTTC	CASSKIGSSYNEQFF
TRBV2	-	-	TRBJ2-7	TGTGCCAGCAGGGACCAGGGGACTTCCTCCGAGCAGTACTTC	CASRDQGTSSEQYF
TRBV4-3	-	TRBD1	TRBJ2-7	TGCGCCAGCAGCCAAGACCCGTCCCTCGGGACAGAAGCCTACGAGCAGTACTTC	CASSQDPSLGTEAYEQYF
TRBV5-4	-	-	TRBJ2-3	TGTGCCAGCAGCCCGGACTCATTTGCAGATACGCAGTATTTT	CASSPDSFADTQYF
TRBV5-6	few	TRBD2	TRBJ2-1	TGTGCCAGCAGCTTACTTGTAGGCGGGAGAACCTACAATGAGCAGTTCTTC	CASSLLVGGRTYNEQFF
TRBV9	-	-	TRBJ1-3	TGTGCCAGCAGCGTATCTGGAAACACCATATATTTT	CASSVSGNTIYF
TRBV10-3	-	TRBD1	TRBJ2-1	TGTGCCATCACCAGGGGGACAGGGGCACGTGAGCAGTTCTTC	CAITRGTGAREQFF
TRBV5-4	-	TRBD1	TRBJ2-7	TGTGCCAGCAAGAGAATAAACCGGGACAGGAGCTCCTACGAGCAGTACTTC	CASKRINRDRSSYEQYF
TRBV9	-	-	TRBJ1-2	TGTGCCAGCGATGGCTACACCTTC	CASDGYTF
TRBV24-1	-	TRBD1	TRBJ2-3	TGTGCCACCAGGGGACAGAACACAGATACGCAGTATTTT	CATRGQNTDTQYF
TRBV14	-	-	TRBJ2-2	TGTGCCAGCAGCCAAGATTTTTTCGGGCAGAACACCGGGGAGCTGTTTTTT	CASSQDFFGQNTGELFF
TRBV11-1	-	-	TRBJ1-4	TGTGCCAGCAGCGATGGCGGTGGACTTCATAATGAAAAACTGTTTTTT	CASSDGGGLHNEKLFF
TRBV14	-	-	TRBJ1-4	TGTGCCAGCAGCCGGGGGCTCGGTGAAAAACTGTTTTTT	CASSRGLGEKLFF
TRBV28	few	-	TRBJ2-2	TGTGCCAGCAGTTTCGCGACTGGCGGGATGGGGGAGCTGTTTTTT	CASSFATGGMGELFF
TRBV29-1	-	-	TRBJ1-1	TGCAGCGCTCGACCGGTTTCGAACACTGAAGCTTTCTTT	CSARPVSNTEAFF
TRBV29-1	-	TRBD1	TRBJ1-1	TGCAGCGTTGTTTTGCCCCAGGGGGCGGTTTTGATTGAAGCTTTCTTT	CSVVLPQGAVLIEAFF
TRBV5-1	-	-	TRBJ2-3	TGCGCCAGCAGCTTGGCCGCGGGCAGGGTAGCAGATACGCAGTATTTT	CASSLAAGRVADTQYF
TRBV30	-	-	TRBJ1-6	TGTGCCTGGAGCCAGGAGGCGATCGATTCACCCCTCCACTTT	CAWSQEAIDSPLHF
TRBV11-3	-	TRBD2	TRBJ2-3	TGTGCCAGCAGCCGAACTAGCGGGAGGGCAGATACGCAGTATTTT	CASSRTSGRADTQYF
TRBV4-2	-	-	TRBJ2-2	TGTGCCAGCAAAACTAATAAACAGGGTAGCGGGGAGCTGTTTTTT	CASKTNKQGSGELFF
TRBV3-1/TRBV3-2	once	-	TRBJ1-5	TGTGCCAGCAGTTTGGGGGATCAGCCCCAGCATTTT	CASSLGDQPQHF